This T cell receptor beta chain was recovered during a study of cytomegalovirus exposure and HLA in healthy donors. Overall study results and limits: Segments of the TCR beta V type were, in most cases, productive about 90% or about 30% of the time in an earlier analysis. Listed as cytomegalovirus-associated were approximately 160 TCR beta chains. Several of the most significant clusters were apparently associated with common viral pathogens in a later analysis.

PCR involved 60 Vbeta and 13 Jbeta primers. Produced via immunoSEQ multiplex PCR; TCRdb's table is partial and in-frame only. Of about 170,000 clones in the sample, 75% to 90% are singletons; the top ten hold approximately 2.4%. The sample holds one count of this clone. Its matching antigen is unknown. The length of the CDR3 is 13 residues. The V end was cut by 5 bases, the J end by 2 bases, with 9 bases between. Per the germline V gene, CDR1 is WSHSY and CDR2 is SAAADI. This receptor was taken from a male donor in good health and CMV-seronegative. The sequenced material came from PBMCs. The chain couples TRBV10-2 to TRBJ2-5, with D possibly TRBD1 on 6 matching bases. CDR3 residues: CASSFGQQETQYF. The CDR3, as DNA: TGCGCCAGCAGTTTCGGACAGCAAGAGACCCAGTACTTC.